One and the same sample provided the 32 T cell receptor beta chains below, sequenced in a study of shared clonotypes between healthy human individuals. Sequencing was performed with immunoSEQ multiplex PCR; in TCRdb, only in-frame clones are kept and a portion is missing. Counted here are fewer than 650,000 clones, around 76% occurring once; the ten biggest clones make up around 13%. Sequencing was performed on PBMCs. Receptors were obtained from a woman in her thirties or forties in good health. Some clones in this sample may be carry-over from other donors' samples.

The V call is TRBV7-3, the J call TRBJ1-1; D gene ambiguous. This CDR3 comprises 13 residues. Between the trimmed V and J ends, which lost 5 bases and 0 bases, there was a span of 7 bases. Germline V CDR1 and CDR2: SGHTA, FQGTGA. The DNA of the CDR3 is TGTGCCAGCAGCCCAAACATGAACACTGAAGCTTTCTTT. Its protein is CASSPNMNTEAFF.

The chain couples TRBV11-2 to TRBJ2-7; a possible D gene is TRBD2 (7 bases). Germline V gene data show CDR1 as SGHAT and CDR2 as FQNNGV. The CDR3 runs to 17 residues. Deletions cut 5 bases from V and 3 bases from J, with 23 bases between. CDR3 sequence: CASSRGGPGALYYEQYF. As DNA, the CDR3 is TGTGCCAGCAGCAGGGGGGGGCCGGGAGCATTATACTACGAGCAGTACTTC.

The J gene is TRBJ1-1, the V gene TRBV6-1; D perhaps matches TRBD1 (5 bases). The CDR3 sequence is 14 residues long. The germline V gene encodes CDR1 MNHNS and CDR2 SASEGT. With 3 bases removed from V and 2 bases from J, the gap between germline ends came to 10 bases. CDR3 bases: TGTGCCAGCAGTGATTACAGGAGAAACACTGAAGCTTTCTTT. Protein sequence: CASSDYRRNTEAFF.

This clone occurred once. The chain couples TRBV7-6 to TRBJ2-2, with TRBD2 identical over 7 bases. The CDR3 length is 17 residues. V shed 2 bases and J 5 bases; nucleotides not matched to a gene: 11. Germline V lookup: CDR1 SGHVS, CDR2 FNYEAQ. The CDR3 spells CASSLQGAGSGTGELFF. CDR3 sequence (DNA): TGTGCCAGCAGCTTACAAGGGGCCGGTAGCGGGACCGGGGAGCTGTTTTTT.

This clone has just one count. This chain joins TRBV7-9 and TRBJ2-6, with 12 bases fitting TRBD2. The V gene's germline CDR1 is SEHNR and CDR2 FQNEAQ (reference sequence). J lost 0 bases, V lost 5 bases, and 8 bases had no gene match. The CDR3 spans 19 residues. DNA of the CDR3: TGTGCCAGCAGCCCTGGGACTAGCGGGCCGAGCTCTGGGGCCAACGTCCTGACTTTC. Its translation is CASSPGTSGPSSGANVLTF.

This clone was counted only a few times. At the DNA level, this CDR3 is encoded by other sequences in the same sample as well. The chain combines TRBV7-9 with TRBJ2-2, with D unclear. The CDR3 runs 14 residues. Trimming stripped 1 base from V and 2 bases from J, with 5 bases between. From germline, CDR1 is SEHNR and CDR2 FQNEAQ (reference sequence). CDR3 nucleotides: TGTGCCAGCAGCTTAGGGGGTAACACCGGGGAGCTGTTTTTT. This codes for CASSLGGNTGELFF.

This clone is a singleton in its sample. V and J are TRBV5-1 and TRBJ2-3, with no clear D. V lost 2 bases and J 2 bases, leaving 12 bases between the germline ends. Germline loops: CDR1 SGHRS, CDR2 YFSETQ. The CDR3 is 15 amino acids. The CDR3 DNA follows: TGCGCCAGCAGCTTCCGAAACAGCTTCACAGATACGCAGTATTTT. Residues: CASSFRNSFTDTQYF.

Concerning this clone itself: A much larger clone lies a single base off, so this may be a read error. The chain uses TRBV13 and TRBJ1-1; no clear D. The CDR3 totals 15 residues. Per germline, CDR1 PRHDT and CDR2 FYEKMQ (reference sequence). The CDR3, as DNA: TGTGCCAGCAGCTTCTTAGGCAGCGCGATCACTAAAGCTTTCTTT. Its translation: CASSFLGSAITKAFF.

A single count supports this clone. The rearrangement joins TRBV28 to TRBJ2-7; 7 bases agree with TRBD1. Germline V gene lookup returns CDR1 MDHEN and CDR2 SYDVKM. Trimming cost V 6 bases and J 1 base; bases outside gene matches: 9. The CDR3 has 15 amino acids. As DNA, the CDR3 is TGTGCCAGCAGGACCCGGGACAGAACGTCCTACGAGCAGTACTTC. Protein sequence: CASRTRDRTSYEQYF.

The V gene is TRBV5-1, the J gene TRBJ1-1; D perhaps matches TRBD1 (6 bases). V lost 3 bases and J 4 bases, leaving 13 bases between the germline ends. CDR1 is SGHRS, CDR2 YFSETQ, per germline. The CDR3 runs 14 residues. The CDR3 nucleotides are TGCGCCAGCAGCTCGGTACAGGGACCCACTGAAGCTTTCTTT. Translated: CASSSVQGPTEAFF.

The table lists this clone with a count of one. V gene TRBV11-3 combines with J gene TRBJ2-7; 7 nucleotides align to TRBD1. V dropped 9 bases and J dropped 0; count of bases not matched to a gene: 26. This CDR3 is built from 20 residues. Germline assignment: CDR1 SGHNT and CDR2 YENEEA. CDR3 in DNA: TGTGCCAGTCTTCGGGACAGCGACCTGAAGAAAACGCTGAGCTCCTACGAGCAGTACTTC. Translated: CASLRDSDLKKTLSSYEQYF.

With respect to this clone: Given a much more abundant clone one base away, this may be a read error. V usage is TRBV2 and J usage is TRBJ1-2, with a tentative D call TRBD1 (5 bases). The V end lost 2 bases, the J end lost 0 bases, and 16 bases lay between the germline ends. Germline V gene data show CDR1 as SNHLY and CDR2 as FYNNEI. The CDR3 loop spans 17 amino acids. The DNA for the CDR3 is TGTGCCAGCAGTGAAACGTGGGGGGGAATCACTAACTATGGCTACACCTTC. It is translated as CASSETWGGITNYGYTF.

The chain links TRBV30 to TRBJ1-2; no definite D call. This CDR3 contains 14 residues. The germline V gene encodes CDR1 GTSNPN and CDR2 SVGIG (reference sequence). Trimming cost V 5 bases and J 4 bases, with 17 bases left between them. The CDR3 loop is CAWGVRPDGYGYTF. The CDR3, as DNA: TGTGCCTGGGGGGTTCGGCCAGACGGCTATGGCTACACCTTC.

The chain uses TRBV30 and TRBJ1-4; D is ambiguous. V was clipped by 5 bases and J by 0 bases, with 10 bases between them. Germline lookup yields CDR1 GTSNPN and CDR2 SVGIG (reference sequence). The CDR3 extends over 14 amino acids. CDR3 nucleotides: TGTGCCTGGGGAGACACCGCAACTAATGAAAAACTGTTTTTT. Translating it yields CAWGDTATNEKLFF.

The gene calls are TRBV5-4 and TRBJ2-7; maybe TRBD1 (6 bases). Trimming took off 3 bases at V and 0 bases at J, with 13 bases between the two ends. CDR1 and CDR2 from the germline V gene are SGHNT and YYREEE (reference sequence). The CDR3 contains 15 residues. The CDR3 DNA reads as TGTGCCAGCAGCTCGACAGGACCCAGCTCCTACGAGCAGTACTTC. Translated, it gives CASSSTGPSSYEQYF.

This chain links TRBV7-9 with TRBJ2-7, with TRBD2 identical over 9 bases. The trim removed 4 bases at V and 6 bases at J, leaving 10 bases unmatched. Germline loops: CDR1 SEHNR, CDR2 FQNEAQ (reference sequence). CDR3 size: 15 residues. The CDR3 DNA sequence: TGTGCCAGCAGCTCACAGGGGACTAGCCGCTCCGAGCAGTACTTC. This gives the protein CASSSQGTSRSEQYF.

This sequence joins TRBV4-3 and TRBJ1-1; D not certain. Germline loops: CDR1 LGHNA, CDR2 YSLEER. CDR3 length equals 13 residues. Deletions cut 5 bases from V and 10 bases from J, with 17 bases between. The CDR3 coding sequence is TGCGCCAGCAGCACTCCGGGCCAAGAAGGAGCTTTCTTT. It specifies CASSTPGQEGAFF.

The chain recombines TRBV2 with TRBJ2-4; either TRBD1 or TRBD2 may supply D (5 bases each). V lost 8 bases to trimming and J lost 0 bases, with 14 bases between them. This CDR3 region has 15 residues. CDR1 SNHLY and CDR2 FYNNEI come from the germline V gene. DNA of the CDR3: TGTGCCAGCGGCCCAGAGGGGCCAGCCAAAAACATTCAGTACTTC. Its translation is CASGPEGPAKNIQYF.

This chain links TRBV19 with TRBJ1-2; D gene unclear. This CDR3 is built from 15 residues. Germline-derived CDR1 and CDR2 are LNHDA and SQIVND (reference sequence). Trimming shortened V by 0 bases and J by 1 base, and 9 bases separated the two germline ends. CDR3 protein: CASSIEAANNYGYTF. The CDR3 coding sequence is TGTGCCAGTAGTATAGAGGCGGCAAATAACTATGGCTACACCTTC.

A remark on this clone: This sample also contains other DNA sequences that code for the same CDR3. The CDR3 spells CASSLSLAGYNEQFF. CDR3 DNA: TGTGCCAGCAGTTTATCACTAGCGGGATACAATGAGCAGTTCTTC. The chain employs TRBV28 and TRBJ2-1, with 10 bases matching TRBD2. V lost 1 base, J lost 4 bases, and 1 base stayed unmatched. The CDR3 loop spans 15 amino acids. The V gene's germline CDR1 is MDHEN and CDR2 SYDVKM.

The sample holds one count of this clone. The CDR3 sequence is CASSTPGETQYF. The CDR3 region has the DNA TGTGCCAGTAGTACCCCGGGGGAGACCCAGTACTTC. The chain combines TRBV19 with TRBJ2-5; tentatively, D is TRBD2 (5 bases). This CDR3 is 12 amino acids long. V was shortened by 4 bases and J by 5 bases, with 8 bases between the two germline ends. CDR1 is LNHDA and CDR2 is SQIVND in the germline V gene (reference sequence).

As for this clone: A clone one base away is much larger, so this may be a read error. The rearrangement links TRBV28 to TRBJ2-3; TRBD2 might be the D (6 bases). This CDR3 region has 13 residues. Germline CDR1 is MDHEN and CDR2 is SYDVKM. Trimming left V 8 bases short and J 0 bases short, with 9 bases between. The CDR3 protein is CASGRPSTDTQYF. Here the CDR3 DNA reads TGTGCCAGCGGGAGGCCCAGCACAGATACGCAGTATTTT.

The CDR3: CSATTVPGQGYTGELFF. DNA for the CDR3: TGCAGCGCCACCACTGTCCCGGGACAGGGCTACACCGGGGAGCTGTTTTTT. V is TRBV29-1 and J is TRBJ2-2; 9 bases are a match to TRBD1. The CDR3 contains 17 residues. Per the germline V gene, CDR1 is SQVTM and CDR2 is ANQGSEA. Trimming removed 7 bases from V and 3 bases from J; junction bases left unmatched: 15.

V usage is TRBV29-1 and J usage is TRBJ2-7, with D possibly matching TRBD2 (7 bases). This CDR3 is built from 13 residues. Germline CDR1 and CDR2: SQVTM and ANQGSEA. V lost 3 bases to trimming and J lost 3 bases, with 12 bases between them. The CDR3 coding sequence is TGCAGCGTTGAGGGGGGAGGGGGCTACGAGCAGTACTTC. Translating it yields CSVEGGGGYEQYF.

The chain couples TRBV9 to TRBJ2-1; 7 nucleotides match TRBD2. The CDR3 contains 15 residues. Germline CDR1 reads SGDLS; CDR2 reads YYNGEE. V trimming: 0 bases; J trimming: 2 bases; junction bases outside the gene matches: 2. The CDR3 coding sequence is TGTGCCAGCAGCGTAGGTGGGACTACCTACAATGAGCAGTTCTTC. As protein: CASSVGGTTYNEQFF.

The gene calls are TRBV5-1 and TRBJ2-7; 9 positions match TRBD1. The V segment lost 4 bases and the J segment 3 bases; nucleotides outside the gene matches: 8. The CDR3 sequence is 15 residues long. CDR1 SGHRS and CDR2 YFSETQ come from the germline V gene. CDR3 DNA: TGCGCCAGCAGCCCTACAGGGGGCCCAATCTACGAGCAGTACTTC. Encoded protein: CASSPTGGPIYEQYF.

This rearrangement joins TRBV6-6 to TRBJ2-3, with a weak D call TRBD2 (5 bases). With 4 bases removed from V and 5 bases from J, the gap between germline ends came to 13 bases. The CDR3 contains 14 residues. CDR1 MNHNY and CDR2 SVGAGI come from the germline V gene (reference sequence). The CDR3 here is CASSFGRSGDTQYF. The CDR3 nucleotides are TGTGCCAGCAGTTTCGGCCGAAGCGGAGATACGCAGTATTTT.

This clone showed up just a few times. The V gene is TRBV10-2, the J gene TRBJ1-2, with D unclear. Trimming removed 3 bases at V and 7 bases at J, with 15 bases between. The CDR3 extends over 14 amino acids. Germline V lookup: CDR1 WSHSY, CDR2 SAAADI. CDR3 in DNA: TGCGCCAGCAGTGAAAGTGGGATAACGCGTGGCTACACCTTC. This encodes CASSESGITRGYTF.

This sequence joins TRBV5-1 and TRBJ2-2; 10 nucleotides align to TRBD2. Germline CDR1 reads SGHRS; CDR2 reads YFSETQ. The length of the CDR3 is 16 residues. Trimming at V came to 1 base and at J to 5 bases, leaving 5 bases not matched to a gene. Here the CDR3 reads CASSLMSGRVTGELFF. CDR3 bases: TGCGCCAGCAGCTTGATGAGCGGGAGGGTTACCGGGGAGCTGTTTTTT.

The CDR3 bases are TGTGCCAGTAGCCCGGGACATTATACATATGGCTACACCTTC. Its translation is CASSPGHYTYGYTF. This chain connects TRBV19 to TRBJ1-2, with D possibly being TRBD1 (6 bases). The CDR3 has 14 amino acids. Between the trimmed V and J ends, which lost 6 bases and 5 bases, there was a span of 16 bases. Germline lookup yields CDR1 LNHDA and CDR2 SQIVND (reference sequence).

The gene calls are TRBV11-2 and TRBJ2-7, with 8 bases fitting TRBD1. The CDR3 has 14 residues. V lost 5 bases, J lost 3 bases, and 6 bases stayed unmatched. Germline assignment: CDR1 SGHAT and CDR2 FQNNGV. CDR3 residues: CASSPRTGYYEQYF. CDR3 DNA: TGTGCCAGCAGCCCCCGGACAGGGTACTACGAGCAGTACTTC. Full variable domain (remainder filled in from reference TRBV11-2 and TRBJ2-7): EAGVAQSPRYKIIEKRQSVAFWCNPISGHATLYWYQQILGQGPKLLIQFQNNGVVDDSQLPKDRFSAERLKGVDSTLKIQPAKLEDSAVYLCASSPRTGYYEQYFGPGTRLTVT.

This clone has just a few counts. The same CDR3 can be traced to other DNA sequences in this sample. The rearrangement uses TRBV9 and TRBJ2-3; 8 nucleotides match TRBD2. The V segment lost 3 bases and the J segment 1 base; nucleotides outside the gene matches: 1. CDR3 size: 14 residues. Germline CDR1 and CDR2: SGDLS and YYNGEE. This CDR3 is CASSAGGGTDTQYF. CDR3 nucleotides: TGTGCCAGCAGCGCCGGGGGGGGCACAGATACGCAGTATTTT.